Presented here are 12 T cell receptor beta chains from one specimen sequenced in a study of radiation and T cells in renal cell carcinoma. Time point reported: baseline pretreatment blood. The treatment is: 15 Gy SBRT to primary tumor, nephrectomy 4 weeks later. TCRdb's table, derived via immunoSEQ multiplex PCR, lists solely in-frame clones and lacks some. Among 70,000 to 100,000 clones, 82% were seen once, and the ten largest hold almost 6.5%. Sequences were derived from blood, sampled from a patient whose treatment included radiotherapy and nephrectomy. These receptors were obtained from a man aged 55 to 69 with renal cell carcinoma.

CDR3 sequence reads: CASSDGWTANTF. CDR3 nucleotides: TGTGCCAGCAGTGACGGTTGGACAGCTAACACCTTC. The V call is TRBV6-1, the J call TRBJ1-2, with D possibly TRBD1 on 6 matching bases. Trimming took off 3 bases at V and 12 bases at J, with 14 bases between the two ends. CDR1 MNHNS and CDR2 SASEGT come from the germline V gene. The CDR3 length is 12 residues.

This clone showed up just once. J is TRBJ2-3 and V is TRBV19, with D unresolved. CDR3 length: 15 residues. Trimming took 6 bases from V and 1 from J, leaving 14 bases between them. Germline lookup yields CDR1 LNHDA and CDR2 SQIVND (reference sequence). The CDR3 DNA reads as TGTGCCAGTAGGACGGAAGGGTGGGGCACAGATACGCAGTATTTT. This translates into CASRTEGWGTDTQYF.

The chain employs TRBV18 and TRBJ2-7; D not resolved. This CDR3 is 13 amino acids long. The V end lost 3 bases, the J end lost 3 bases, and 9 bases lay between the germline ends. Per the germline V gene, CDR1 is KGHSH and CDR2 is LQKENI. The CDR3: CASSPPEGYEQYF. The DNA for the CDR3 is TGTGCCAGCTCACCCCCTGAAGGCTACGAGCAGTACTTC.

The J gene is TRBJ2-1, the V gene TRBV19, with D maybe TRBD2 (6 bases). V lost 5 bases and J lost 1, with 24 bases in between. Per germline, CDR1 LNHDA and CDR2 SQIVND (reference sequence). The CDR3 length is 19 residues. Here the CDR3 DNA reads TGTGCCAGTAGTCTCTCTTTCCGAGTGCTAGCGAATTCCTACAATGAGCAGTTCTTC. Protein sequence: CASSLSFRVLANSYNEQFF.

V gene TRBV7-2 combines with J gene TRBJ2-5; TRBD2 agrees at 10 bases. The V gene's germline CDR1 is SGHTA and CDR2 FQGNSA. J was trimmed by 1 base and V by 2 bases; bases with no gene match: 4. The length of the CDR3 is 16 residues. The CDR3 loop reads CASSLLAGEVQETQYF. In DNA form, the CDR3 reads TGTGCCAGCAGCTTACTAGCGGGGGAGGTCCAAGAGACCCAGTACTTC.

CDR3 sequence (DNA): TGTGCCAGCAGCTTAGGGCCGAACATTCAGTACTTC. Residues: CASSLGPNIQYF. The genes are TRBV11-2 and TRBJ2-4, with D unresolved. The germline CDR1 and CDR2 sequences are SGHAT and FQNNGV. The V gene lost 1 base and the J gene lost 7 bases, with 5 bases spanning the gap. The CDR3 has 12 residues.

This clone has only a few counts. The rearrangement links TRBV7-2 to TRBJ2-4; TRBD1 matches 7 bases. This CDR3 comprises 13 residues. CDR1 SGHTA and CDR2 FQGNSA come from the germline V gene. V shed 2 bases, J shed 10 bases, and the junction held 5 bases outside the gene matches. The CDR3 DNA is TGTGCCAGCAGCTTAACACGGGACAGAATTCAGTACTTC. Protein product: CASSLTRDRIQYF.

V and J are TRBV27 and TRBJ1-1, with TRBD1 matching 7 bases. Germline V gives CDR1 MNHEY, CDR2 SMNVEV (reference sequence). V trimming: 2 bases; J trimming: 6 bases; junction bases outside the gene matches: 6. The CDR3 is 14 residues long. CDR3 DNA sequence: TGTGCCAGCAGTTTAGAGGGGGCGCCCGCTGAAGCTTTCTTT. This encodes CASSLEGAPAEAFF.

The V gene is TRBV7-9, the J gene TRBJ2-2; TRBD1 might be the D (5 bases). V dropped 1 base and J dropped 3 bases, with 6 bases sitting between them. Germline V gene data show CDR1 as SEHNR and CDR2 as FQNEAQ (reference sequence). The CDR3 spans 14 residues. The CDR3 DNA reads as TGTGCCAGCAGCTTAGGACAGTACACCGGGGAGCTGTTTTTT. Protein product: CASSLGQYTGELFF.

J is TRBJ2-5 and V is TRBV27, with D perhaps matching TRBD2 (6 bases). With 0 bases removed from V and 2 bases from J, the gap between germline ends came to 13 bases. Germline CDR1 is MNHEY and CDR2 is SMNVEV (reference sequence). CDR3 size: 16 residues. As DNA, the CDR3 is TGTGCCAGCAGTTTATCGGCGGGGTACCTTCAAGAGACCCAGTACTTC. This translates into CASSLSAGYLQETQYF.

The chain uses TRBV10-1 and TRBJ2-3, with D tentatively TRBD2 (5 bases). V was trimmed by 4 bases and J by 0 bases, leaving 11 bases between them. Germline loops: CDR1 WNHNN, CDR2 SYGVQD (reference sequence). This CDR3 contains 15 residues. The CDR3 coding sequence is TGCGCCAGCAGTGCCTACCGGGGTAGCACAGATACGCAGTATTTT. Its protein is CASSAYRGSTDTQYF.

CDR3 in amino acids: CASRDRGQTGELFF. The CDR3 DNA sequence: TGTGCCAGCAGGGACAGGGGGCAGACCGGGGAGCTGTTTTTT. The chain uses TRBV5-5 and TRBJ2-2; 11 positions match TRBD1. The CDR3 extends over 14 amino acids. The germline V gene encodes CDR1 SGHKS and CDR2 YYEKEE (reference sequence). The J segment lost 5 bases and the V segment lost 5 bases, leaving 2 bases of the junction unmatched. The entire variable domain, with the rest obtained from reference TRBV5-5 and TRBJ2-2, is as follows: DAGVTQSPTHLIKTRGQQVTLRCSPISGHKSVSWYQQVLGQGPQFIFQYYEKEERGRGNFPDRFSARQFPNYSSELNVNALLLGDSALYLCASRDRGQTGELFFGEGSRLTVL.